Below are 9 T cell receptor beta chains sequenced from a single sample in a study of PD-L1 blockade in urothelial cancer. The table came from immunoSEQ multiplex PCR; TCRdb's copy has only in-frame clones and leaves some out. The sample carries about 87,000 clones, roughly 90% recorded once. Time point here: pretreatment peripheral blood. This sample comprised PBMCs, obtained around atezolizumab (anti-PD-L1) treatment. These receptors were collected from a woman over 75 with urothelial cancer.

The chain is built from TRBV4-1 and TRBJ1-4, with a possible D match to TRBD1 (5 bases). Germline V CDR1 and CDR2: MGHRA, YSYEKL. Trimming removed 7 bases at V and 0 bases at J, with 15 bases between. CDR3 size: 16 residues. The CDR3 region has the DNA TGCGCCAGCAACGATCTCGGAGGGGCAACTAATGAAAAACTGTTTTTT. Its translation is CASNDLGGATNEKLFF.

The rearrangement links TRBV6-1 to TRBJ2-1; D is uncertain. The V gene's germline CDR1 is MNHNS and CDR2 SASEGT. V lost 3 bases and J lost 7, with 4 bases in between. The CDR3 extends over 11 amino acids. The CDR3 here is CASSDRNEQFF. Here the CDR3 DNA reads TGTGCCAGCAGTGATCGGAATGAGCAGTTCTTC.

The table lists this clone with a few counts. The chain joins TRBV19 to TRBJ2-7, with a possible D match to TRBD2 (6 bases). The CDR3 loop spans 15 amino acids. V was clipped by 3 bases and J by 3 bases, with 15 bases between them. The germline V gene encodes CDR1 LNHDA and CDR2 SQIVND (reference sequence). CDR3 loop: CASSIAGTSNYEQYF. The CDR3 DNA follows: TGTGCCAGTAGTATCGCCGGGACTTCGAACTACGAGCAGTACTTC.

This clone came up a few times. The V call is TRBV2, the J call TRBJ1-1; D might be TRBD1 (5 bases). This CDR3 comprises 15 residues. Germline loops: CDR1 SNHLY, CDR2 FYNNEI. V was shortened by 4 bases and J by 1 base, with 13 bases between the two germline ends. CDR3 region: CASSASMGRNTEAFF. For the CDR3, the DNA is TGTGCCAGCAGTGCCTCGATGGGGCGGAACACTGAAGCTTTCTTT.

This clone was seen only once. The chain employs TRBV6-4 and TRBJ2-5; 9 bases match TRBD1. Germline-derived CDR1 and CDR2 are MRHNA and SNTAGT. V shed 6 bases, J shed 5 bases, and the junction held 4 bases outside the gene matches. The CDR3 is made up of 13 amino acids. The CDR3 bases are TGTGCCAGCAGACGGACAGGGGAGGAGACCCAGTACTTC. Its translation is CASRRTGEETQYF.

This chain connects TRBV28 to TRBJ1-1, with TRBD1 matching over 9 bases. With V trimmed by 6 bases and J by 4 bases, 15 bases remained unmatched. The CDR3 runs to 17 residues. Germline CDR1 reads MDHEN; CDR2 reads SYDVKM. The CDR3 sequence is CASSRPGQGTRTTEAFF. In nucleotides, the CDR3 is TGTGCCAGCAGCCGTCCGGGACAGGGTACCCGAACCACTGAAGCTTTCTTT.

The chain carries TRBV7-6 and TRBJ2-7, with 11 bases matching TRBD1. Unmatched junction bases numbered 1, after V lost 3 bases and J lost 0 bases. CDR3 size: 15 residues. CDR1 is SGHVS, CDR2 FNYEAQ, per germline. The CDR3 sequence is CASSFGTGGSYEQYF. The CDR3 nucleotides read TGTGCCAGCAGCTTCGGGACAGGGGGCTCCTACGAGCAGTACTTC.

V and J are TRBV5-4 and TRBJ2-1, with a weak D call TRBD1 (5 bases). CDR1 and CDR2 from the germline V gene are SGHNT and YYREEE (reference sequence). V was cut by 1 base and J by 6 bases, with 8 bases left in between. The CDR3 spans 13 residues. DNA for the CDR3: TGTGCCAGCAGCTTGAGGCAGGGCAATGAGCAGTTCTTC. This translates into CASSLRQGNEQFF. Supplemented by reference TRBV5-4 and TRBJ2-1, the full variable domain reads ETGVTQSPTHLIKTRGQQVTLRCSSQSGHNTVSWYQQALGQGPQFIFQYYREEENGRGNFPPRFSGLQFPNYSSELNVNALELDDSALYLCASSLRQGNEQFFGPGTRLTVL.

The genes are TRBV15 and TRBJ2-2; TRBD2 matches at 8 bases. After removal of 7 bases from V and 7 bases from J, the junction contained 14 bases not matched to a gene. The germline CDR1 and CDR2 sequences are LNHNV and YYDKDF (reference sequence). The CDR3 loop spans 16 amino acids. The CDR3: CATIPEVAGRGGELFF. CDR3 nucleotide sequence: TGTGCCACCATCCCCGAGGTAGCGGGGAGGGGCGGGGAGCTGTTTTTT.